This T cell receptor beta chain was documented in a study of blood T cells in healthy people across ages. Combining a sample-barcoded 5' primer with a J-beta primer mix, a second PCR ran for about 6 to 11 cycles. Each cDNA molecule was tagged by a template-switch adaptor that had 12 random nucleotides. TCRdb used MiXCR to reprocess the 5' RACE reads, holding one entry per CDR3 protein. Of 2 million or so distinct CDR3 sequences in the sample, approximately 50% are singletons; the top ten hold around 2.1%. A remark on this clonotype: Its antigen is undetermined.

This CDR3 is built from 16 residues. The germline V gene encodes CDR1 SGHRS and CDR2 YFSETQ. With 4 bases clipped from V and 7 bases from J, the junction kept 14 bases outside the gene matches. Study-wide results and caveats: There was no known CMV status for donors, so expanded clonotype changes were possibly confounded.

The chain uses TRBV5-1 and TRBJ2-1, with TRBD1 matching over 7 bases. This clonotype was obtained from a woman aged 40 to 49 in good health. The sequencing input was blood. This CDR3 is CASSQDSTGYGNEQFF. The DNA for the CDR3 is TGCGCCAGCAGCCAGGACTCGACAGGGTATGGTAATGAGCAGTTCTTC.